Sequencing of this T cell receptor beta chain was carried out in a study of Ad26.COV2.S vaccination and SARS-CoV-2 variants. Study-level information: Donor was one of the participants in the Ad26.COV2.S arm of the COV1001 trial. Ad26.COV2.S shots went into the muscle once or twice, 56 days apart. General study points: Total responses of T cells may have been underestimated by the analyses of TCR breadth and depth. Vaccinees reportedly had broad spike-specific CD8+ and CD4+ T cell responses.

Specified treatment: some 20 received Ad26.COV2.S at low or high dose, single or two shots; several received placebo; per-sample allocation not given. Sampling occurred on day 63 after the first vaccine or placebo injection. The CDR3 extends over 16 amino acids. Germline values: CDR1 MGHRA, CDR2 YSYEKL. V was shortened by 2 bases and J by 8 bases, with 19 bases between the two germline ends. With respect to this clone: Its target is unknown.

The repertoire was sequenced with immunoSEQ multiplex PCR; TCRdb's copy has only in-frame clones and lacks some. Of 360,000 or so clones in the sample, about 88% were seen once. Sequenced here: peripheral blood, sampled in a trial of Ad26.COV2.S vaccine versus placebo. This clonotype originated in a person aged 18-60 years who received the Ad26.COV2.S COVID-19 vaccine or a placebo. V usage is TRBV4-1 and J usage is TRBJ2-1; a weak D match, TRBD2 (6 bases). The CDR3 protein is CASSQTGLQLFHEQFF. The CDR3 region has the DNA TGCGCCAGCAGCCAAACTGGACTACAGCTCTTCCATGAGCAGTTCTTC.